This T cell receptor beta chain was documented in a study of CD8+ T cells in alopecia areata. Concerning this clone: Its antigen remains unknown.

V lost 5 bases and J lost 9; bases outside the gene matches: 13. There are 16 residues in the CDR3. Germline CDR1 KGHSH, CDR2 LQKENI. Stated treatment: oral pan-JAK inhibitor, 5-10 mg twice daily. Study results and caveats: Resident alphabeta T cells of normal skin are also sequenced in scalp samples.

Extracted RNA was reverse transcribed, and the resulting cDNA served as sequencing template. Here immunoSEQ multiplex PCR was the method, and the copy in TCRdb shows in-frame clones only, minus some. This sample has approximately 180,000 clones, with about three fifths found just once. The rearrangement uses TRBV18 and TRBJ1-6, with 7 positions matching TRBD1. The sample in question was CD4+ T cells sorted from blood, obtained around week 55, from a patient treated with tofacitinib. This receptor was obtained from a human donor with alopecia areata. CDR3 coding DNA: TGTGCCAGCTCATCCGGACAGGAAGGATCGGGTTCACCCCTCCACTTT. Translation: CASSSGQEGSGSPLHF.